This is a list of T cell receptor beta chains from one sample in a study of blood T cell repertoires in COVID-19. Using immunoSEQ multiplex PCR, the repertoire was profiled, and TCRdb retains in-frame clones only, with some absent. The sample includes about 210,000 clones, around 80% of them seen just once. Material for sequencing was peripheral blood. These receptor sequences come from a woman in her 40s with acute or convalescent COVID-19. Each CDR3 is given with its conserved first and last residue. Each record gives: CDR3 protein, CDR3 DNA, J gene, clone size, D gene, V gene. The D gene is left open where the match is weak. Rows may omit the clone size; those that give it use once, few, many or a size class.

CDR3: CASSSLGQNGSPLHF; DNA: TGTGCCAGCAGCTCCCTCGGACAAAACGGTTCACCCCTCCACTTT; J: TRBJ1-6; size: .; D: .; V: TRBV5-6
CDR3: CASSYRGLAGDKEQFF; DNA: TGTGCCAGCAGTTACCGCGGACTAGCGGGAGACAAAGAGCAGTTCTTC; J: TRBJ2-1; size: few; D: TRBD2; V: TRBV6-5
CDR3: CAWSPWGNEAFF; DNA: TGTGCCTGGAGTCCTTGGGGCAATGAAGCTTTCTTT; J: TRBJ1-1; size: .; D: .; V: TRBV30
CDR3: CASSQGLTGPYGYTF; DNA: TGTGCCAGCAGCCAAGGCTTGACAGGGCCCTATGGCTACACCTTC; J: TRBJ1-2; size: .; D: TRBD1; V: TRBV14
CDR3: CASSQEAGGYNEQFF; DNA: TGTGCCAGCAGCCAAGAGGCAGGAGGGTACAATGAGCAGTTCTTC; J: TRBJ2-1; size: .; D: .; V: TRBV4-2
CDR3: CASSRTGGRDTQYF; DNA: TGTGCCAGTAGCCGGACAGGGGGCCGGGATACGCAGTATTTT; J: TRBJ2-3; size: .; D: TRBD1; V: TRBV19
CDR3: CAGGQLINTGELFF; DNA: TGTGCCGGGGGACAGCTGATTAACACCGGGGAGCTGTTTTTT; J: TRBJ2-2; size: .; D: TRBD1; V: TRBV6-5
CDR3: CASSLGGGRGPEAFF; DNA: TGTGCCAGCAGCTTAGGTGGGGGCAGGGGCCCGGAAGCTTTCTTT; J: TRBJ1-1; size: .; D: .; V: TRBV11-2
CDR3: CASSDGGYEKLFF; DNA: TGTGCCAGCAGCGATGGAGGCTATGAAAAACTGTTTTTT; J: TRBJ1-4; size: .; D: .; V: TRBV7-2
CDR3: CASSRLSKTGNTEAFF; DNA: TGTGCCAGCAGCCGATTAAGCAAGACGGGGAACACTGAAGCTTTCTTT; J: TRBJ1-1; size: .; D: .; V: TRBV27
CDR3: CASSSPGTGNEKLFF; DNA: TGTGCCAGCAGCTCCCCGGGGACAGGGAATGAAAAACTGTTTTTT; J: TRBJ1-4; size: .; D: TRBD1; V: TRBV7-8
CDR3: CASSFFTVSGELFF; DNA: TGTGCCAGCAGCTTCTTCACGGTTTCCGGGGAGCTGTTTTTT; J: TRBJ2-2; size: .; D: .; V: TRBV7-2
CDR3: CASSSRTSGRADTQYF; DNA: TGTGCCAGCAGCTCCAGGACTAGCGGGAGGGCAGATACGCAGTATTTT; J: TRBJ2-3; size: .; D: TRBD2; V: TRBV5-6
CDR3: CASSEGGASNQPQHF; DNA: TGTGCCAGCAGTGAGGGGGGGGCAAGCAATCAGCCCCAGCATTTT; J: TRBJ1-5; size: .; D: .; V: TRBV2
CDR3: CATSARGGYEQYF; DNA: TGTGCCACCTCGGCTCGGGGGGGCTACGAGCAGTACTTC; J: TRBJ2-7; size: .; D: TRBD2; V: TRBV2
CDR3: CASRAGGRTDTQYF; DNA: TGTGCCAGCAGAGCCGGCGGGAGAACAGATACGCAGTATTTT; J: TRBJ2-3; size: .; D: TRBD2; V: TRBV3-1/TRBV3-2
CDR3: CSVYEGDEYEQYF; DNA: TGCAGCGTTTATGAGGGGGACGAGTACGAGCAGTACTTC; J: TRBJ2-7; size: .; D: .; V: TRBV29-1
CDR3: CASSFGKETQYF; DNA: TGTGCCAGCAGTTTCGGTAAAGAGACCCAGTACTTC; J: TRBJ2-5; size: .; D: .; V: TRBV12-3/TRBV12-4
CDR3: CASSLDFSAVTDTQYF; DNA: TGTGCCAGCAGTTTGGATTTCTCAGCGGTCACAGATACGCAGTATTTT; J: TRBJ2-3; size: .; D: .; V: TRBV27
CDR3: CATSDLRLAGANTGELFF; DNA: TGTGCCACCAGTGATTTGAGGCTAGCGGGAGCGAACACCGGGGAGCTGTTTTTT; J: TRBJ2-2; size: .; D: TRBD2; V: TRBV24-1
CDR3: CASSPLLETGKETQYF; DNA: TGTGCCAGCAGCCCTCTTTTGGAGACAGGGAAAGAGACCCAGTACTTC; J: TRBJ2-5; size: .; D: TRBD1; V: TRBV3-1/TRBV3-2
CDR3: CASSPKKGGLIEAFF; DNA: TGTGCCAGCAGTCCAAAAAAGGGAGGGTTGATAGAAGCTTTCTTT; J: TRBJ1-1; size: .; D: .; V: TRBV5-6
CDR3: CSVEARGLSYEQYF; DNA: TGCAGCGTTGAAGCCAGGGGGCTATCCTACGAGCAGTACTTC; J: TRBJ2-7; size: .; D: TRBD1; V: TRBV29-1
CDR3: CASSKPGQGNIQYF; DNA: TGTGCCAGCAGTAAACCGGGACAGGGGAACATTCAGTACTTC; J: TRBJ2-4; size: .; D: TRBD1; V: TRBV6-5
CDR3: CASSLYHLAGPGGELFF; DNA: TGTGCCAGCAGCTTATATCACCTAGCGGGGCCAGGAGGGGAGCTGTTTTTT; J: TRBJ2-2; size: .; D: TRBD2; V: TRBV7-8
CDR3: CASSEGLAFTASGETQYF; DNA: TGCGCCAGCAGCGAGGGACTAGCGTTTACCGCGAGCGGAGAGACCCAGTACTTC; J: TRBJ2-5; size: .; D: TRBD2; V: TRBV5-1
CDR3: CASSRTGGSYYGYTF; DNA: TGTGCCAGCAGCCGTACAGGGGGCTCTTACTATGGCTACACCTTC; J: TRBJ1-2; size: .; D: TRBD1; V: TRBV7-3
CDR3: CASTSSENYGYTF; DNA: TGCGCCAGCACGTCGTCGGAGAACTATGGCTACACCTTC; J: TRBJ1-2; size: .; D: .; V: TRBV10-2
CDR3: CASSQGLLNTGELFF; DNA: TGTGCCAGCAGCCAAGGGCTTCTGAACACCGGGGAGCTGTTTTTT; J: TRBJ2-2; size: .; D: .; V: TRBV4-2
CDR3: CASSWDRDTQYF; DNA: TGTGCCAGCAGTTGGGACAGGGATACGCAGTATTTT; J: TRBJ2-3; size: .; D: TRBD1; V: TRBV12-3/TRBV12-4
CDR3: CASSQSLNTGELFF; DNA: TGCGCCAGCAGCCAATCACTTAACACCGGGGAGCTGTTTTTT; J: TRBJ2-2; size: .; D: .; V: TRBV4-1
CDR3: CASSPGQGAYGYTF; DNA: TGTGCCAGCAGTCCGGGACAGGGAGCCTATGGCTACACCTTC; J: TRBJ1-2; size: .; D: TRBD1; V: TRBV7-9
CDR3: CASSLGLSGELFF; DNA: TGCGCCAGCAGCTTGGGACTATCCGGGGAGCTGTTTTTT; J: TRBJ2-2; size: once; D: .; V: TRBV5-1
CDR3: CASSQLTGGYEQYF; DNA: TGCGCCAGCAGTCAACTAACAGGGGGCTACGAGCAGTACTTC; J: TRBJ2-7; size: .; D: TRBD1; V: TRBV23-1
CDR3: CASSLQTDYEQYF; DNA: TGTGCCAGCAGCTTGCAGACAGACTACGAGCAGTACTTC; J: TRBJ2-7; size: .; D: .; V: TRBV11-1
CDR3: CASSDRGTEAFF; DNA: TGTGCCAGCAGCGATAGGGGGACTGAAGCTTTCTTT; J: TRBJ1-1; size: .; D: .; V: TRBV9
CDR3: CASIKGQTTNYGYTF; DNA: TGTGCCAGCATCAAAGGGCAGACTACTAACTATGGCTACACCTTC; J: TRBJ1-2; size: .; D: .; V: TRBV6-5
CDR3: CASRPSGSRHEQFF; DNA: TGTGCCAGCAGGCCTAGCGGGAGTCGTCATGAGCAGTTCTTC; J: TRBJ2-1; size: once; D: TRBD2; V: TRBV6-5
CDR3: CASSMEGAGGTEAFF; DNA: TGTGCCAGTAGTATGGAGGGGGCCGGGGGCACTGAAGCTTTCTTT; J: TRBJ1-1; size: .; D: TRBD1; V: TRBV19
CDR3: CASTQEASGVNEQFF; DNA: TGTGCCAGCACTCAAGAGGCTAGCGGGGTCAATGAGCAGTTCTTC; J: TRBJ2-1; size: .; D: TRBD2; V: TRBV2
CDR3: CASSLNRGPGETQYF; DNA: TGTGCCAGCTCACTTAACAGGGGACCGGGAGAGACCCAGTACTTC; J: TRBJ2-5; size: .; D: TRBD1; V: TRBV18
CDR3: CASSPWGGGDYGYTF; DNA: TGTGCCAGCAGCCCCTGGGGCGGGGGGGACTATGGCTACACCTTC; J: TRBJ1-2; size: many; D: .; V: TRBV9
CDR3: CASSDQAGYYNEQFF; DNA: TGTGCCAGCAGTGATCAAGCGGGATACTACAATGAGCAGTTCTTC; J: TRBJ2-1; size: .; D: TRBD2; V: TRBV6-4
CDR3: CASSLGLQGSYGYTF; DNA: TGTGCCAGCAGCTTAGGTCTTCAGGGAAGCTATGGCTACACCTTC; J: TRBJ1-2; size: .; D: .; V: TRBV11-2
CDR3: CASSIVGTRLADTQYF; DNA: TGTGCCAGTAGTATAGTGGGGACTAGGCTAGCAGATACGCAGTATTTT; J: TRBJ2-3; size: .; D: TRBD2; V: TRBV19
CDR3: CASSATSGEKNEQFF; DNA: TGTGCCAGCAGTGCGACTAGCGGAGAGAAGAATGAGCAGTTCTTC; J: TRBJ2-1; size: few; D: TRBD2; V: TRBV2
CDR3: CATRTSGTDTQYF; DNA: TGTGCCACCCGGACTAGCGGCACAGATACGCAGTATTTT; J: TRBJ2-3; size: .; D: TRBD2; V: TRBV19